This passage covers 30 T cell receptor beta chains from one sample sequenced in a study of blood T cell repertoires in COVID-19. Sequencing was performed with immunoSEQ multiplex PCR; in TCRdb, only in-frame clones are kept and a portion is missing. This repertoire shows roughly 250,000 clones, approximately 85% found once; its top ten account for roughly 4%. The sample comprised PBMCs or T cells enriched from blood (not recorded which). These receptors were obtained from a woman under 40 who had recovered from COVID-19.

The CDR3 region is CASSYGQVFNSPLHF. The CDR3 region has the DNA TGTGCCAGCAGTTACGGGCAGGTCTTCAATTCACCCCTCCACTTT. The rearrangement joins TRBV6-5 to TRBJ1-6, with unresolved D. The length of the CDR3 is 15 residues. Germline V gene data show CDR1 as MNHEY and CDR2 as SVGAGI. V gave up 2 bases and J gave up 7 bases, with 12 bases separating them.

The chain links TRBV28 to TRBJ2-1, with D possibly being TRBD2 (6 bases). V was clipped by 10 bases and J by 0 bases, with 13 bases between them. This CDR3 is built from 14 residues. The germline gives CDR1 MDHEN, CDR2 SYDVKM. CDR3 in DNA: TGTGCCACCGTCGGGGGAACCTCCTACAATGAGCAGTTCTTC. Amino acids: CATVGGTSYNEQFF.

This chain connects TRBV18 to TRBJ2-7, with TRBD2 as a possible D gene (5 bases). This CDR3 comprises 19 residues. CDR1 and CDR2 from the germline V gene are KGHSH and LQKENI. Trimming stripped 2 bases from V and 3 bases from J, with 26 bases between. The CDR3 nucleotides read TGTGCCAGCTCACCATCGGTCGAGCAGGAGGTGGCGGATCTCTACGAGCAGTACTTC. Protein: CASSPSVEQEVADLYEQYF.

V is TRBV9 and J is TRBJ1-2; a possible D gene is TRBD1 (6 bases). Trimming took 7 bases from V and 2 from J, leaving 18 bases between them. From germline, CDR1 is SGDLS and CDR2 YYNGEE. This CDR3 region has 15 residues. The CDR3 bases are TGTGCCAGCCGGGCAGGGGAAGGGATGAACTATGGCTACACCTTC. Amino acids: CASRAGEGMNYGYTF.

V gene TRBV29-1 combines with J gene TRBJ2-1; 10 positions match TRBD2. V lost 6 bases, J lost 4 bases, and 18 bases stayed unmatched. Germline V lookup: CDR1 SQVTM, CDR2 ANQGSEA. The CDR3 loop spans 18 amino acids. The CDR3 loop reads CSVPVLAGARPPYNEQFF. DNA for the CDR3: TGCAGCGTGCCCGTTCTAGCGGGGGCCCGTCCTCCTTACAATGAGCAGTTCTTC.

The V call is TRBV29-1, the J call TRBJ2-3; TRBD1 might be the D (6 bases). V lost 0 bases and J lost 0, with 13 bases in between. The CDR3 covers 16 residues. Germline V lookup: CDR1 SQVTM, CDR2 ANQGSEA. The CDR3 loop reads CSVEDRWTASTDTQYF. The CDR3 DNA is TGCAGCGTTGAAGATAGATGGACAGCTAGCACAGATACGCAGTATTTT.

The rearrangement links TRBV19 to TRBJ2-1; a possible D gene is TRBD2 (5 bases). This CDR3 spans 13 amino acids. From germline, CDR1 is LNHDA and CDR2 SQIVND (reference sequence). Trimming shortened V by 8 bases and J by 8 bases, and 16 bases separated the two germline ends. CDR3 sequence (DNA): TGTGCCAGTCGATACCCTCCCGGGGATGAGCAGTTCTTC. Its translation is CASRYPPGDEQFF.

The rearrangement joins TRBV5-1 to TRBJ1-1; TRBD1 matches at 7 bases. The V and J ends lost 3 bases and 4 bases, in that order; junction bases with no gene match: 6. The CDR3 is 14 amino acids. Germline V gene data show CDR1 as SGHRS and CDR2 as YFSETQ. The CDR3 nucleotides read TGCGCCAGCAGCTCTTACCGGGACAGCACTGAAGCTTTCTTT. Translating gives CASSSYRDSTEAFF.

This clone has just one count. CDR3 in DNA: TGTGCCAGCAGTGAACTCCCGACAGGGGTTCAGCCCCAGCATTTT. Translated, it gives CASSELPTGVQPQHF. The chain joins TRBV2 to TRBJ1-5; TRBD1 agrees at 8 bases. CDR3 length: 15 amino acids. Germline V gives CDR1 SNHLY, CDR2 FYNNEI. V shed 2 bases and J 6 bases; nucleotides not matched to a gene: 6.

CDR3 nucleotides: TGTGCCAGTAGCCAGCTGACAGGGGGGATGAACACTGAAGCTTTCTTT. It is translated as CASSQLTGGMNTEAFF. The rearrangement uses TRBV19 and TRBJ1-1; TRBD1 agrees at 9 bases. The CDR3 length is 16 residues. The V and J ends lost 6 bases and 0 bases, in that order; junction bases with no gene match: 8. Germline V gives CDR1 LNHDA, CDR2 SQIVND (reference sequence).

This chain joins TRBV19 and TRBJ2-6, with no clear D. This CDR3 spans 13 amino acids. V dropped 5 bases and J dropped 0 bases, with 2 bases sitting between them. Germline V CDR1 and CDR2: LNHDA, SQIVND (reference sequence). In DNA, the CDR3 is TGTGCCAGTAGTTACTCTGGGGCCAACGTCCTGACTTTC. Its protein product is CASSYSGANVLTF.

This clone appeared a single time. V and J are TRBV18 and TRBJ1-4, with a weak D call TRBD1 (6 bases). The germline CDR1 and CDR2 sequences are KGHSH and LQKENI. V gave up 4 bases and J gave up 7 bases, with 10 bases separating them. The CDR3 is 13 amino acids. CDR3 region: CASSRGGSEKLFF. In nucleotides, the CDR3 is TGTGCCAGCTCACGAGGGGGAAGTGAAAAACTGTTTTTT. The complete variable domain, with remaining parts taken from reference TRBV18 and TRBJ1-4, reads NAGVMQNPRHLVRRRGQEARLRCSPMKGHSHVYWYRQLPEEGLKFMVYLQKENIIDESGMPKERFSAEFPKEGPSILRIQQVVRGDSAAYFCASSRGGSEKLFFGSGTQLSVL.

This clone was seen many times. Other DNA sequences in the sample encode the same CDR3. This chain uses TRBV6-5 with TRBJ1-6, with 10 bases fitting TRBD1. The germline V gene encodes CDR1 MNHEY and CDR2 SVGAGI. The V gene end was trimmed by 5 bases and the J gene end by 10 bases; junction bases not matched to a gene: 5. The CDR3 loop spans 14 amino acids. CDR3 amino acids: CASSPGTGVSPLHF. CDR3 nucleotide sequence: TGTGCCAGCAGTCCCGGGACAGGGGTCTCACCCCTCCACTTT.

The gene calls are TRBV24-1 and TRBJ2-2; 7 bases agree with TRBD1. Losses at the gene ends were 6 bases for V and 6 bases for J; bases not matched to a gene: 12. This CDR3 spans 16 amino acids. Germline-derived CDR1 and CDR2 are KGHDR and SFDVKD. In DNA, the CDR3 is TGTGCCACCAGTCCGATTCTAAGGGGGCCGGCCGGGGAGCTGTTTTTT. This sequence encodes CATSPILRGPAGELFF.

V is TRBV28 and J is TRBJ1-1, with D perhaps TRBD1 (6 bases). CDR3 length: 17 residues. V was trimmed by 2 bases and J by 0 bases, leaving 16 bases between them. Per germline, CDR1 MDHEN and CDR2 SYDVKM. Here the CDR3 DNA reads TGTGCCAGCAGTTTAACCAGGGGAGTGAGGTTGAACACTGAAGCTTTCTTT. This translates into CASSLTRGVRLNTEAFF.

The rearrangement joins TRBV5-4 to TRBJ2-7; 10 bases fit TRBD1. The CDR3 has 15 amino acids. Germline CDR1 SGHNT, CDR2 YYREEE (reference sequence). After removal of 3 bases from V and 6 bases from J, the junction contained 9 bases not matched to a gene. The DNA of the CDR3 is TGTGCCAGCAGCTCCGTCCCGGGACAGGGGCGCGAGCAGTACTTC. This sequence encodes CASSSVPGQGREQYF.

The genes are TRBV27 and TRBJ1-5; TRBD1 matches 7 bases. CDR1 and CDR2 (germline): MNHEY, SMNVEV (reference sequence). J lost 2 bases, V lost 4 bases, and 5 bases had no gene match. The CDR3 is 15 amino acids. The CDR3 spells CASSYRQGGNQPQHF. CDR3 nucleotide sequence: TGTGCCAGCAGTTATCGGCAGGGGGGCAATCAGCCCCAGCATTTT.

V gene TRBV3-1 (or the pseudogene TRBV3-2) combines with J gene TRBJ1-3, with 8 bases identical to TRBD1. Germline V gives CDR1 LGHDT, CDR2 YNNKEL (reference sequence). The CDR3 sequence is 15 residues long. V was pared by 4 bases and J by 7 bases, with 9 bases of the junction left unmatched. CDR3 loop: CASSPPQGARNTIYF. The CDR3 bases are TGTGCCAGCAGCCCCCCGCAGGGGGCCAGGAACACCATATATTTT.

The rearrangement joins TRBV28 to TRBJ1-2; a weak D match, TRBD1 (6 bases). CDR1 is MDHEN and CDR2 is SYDVKM in the germline V gene. This CDR3 region has 12 residues. V was cut by 6 bases and J by 2 bases, with 7 bases left in between. CDR3 protein: CASSGQNYGYTF. The CDR3 bases are TGTGCCAGCAGCGGACAGAACTATGGCTACACCTTC.

V is TRBV9 and J is TRBJ2-3, with D possibly being TRBD2 (6 bases). The V end was cut by 8 bases, the J end by 2 bases, with 15 bases between. The CDR3 has 14 amino acids. The germline V gene encodes CDR1 SGDLS and CDR2 YYNGEE. In DNA, the CDR3 is TGTGCCAGTTTGACGGGACTCTCCACAGATACGCAGTATTTT. Protein: CASLTGLSTDTQYF. Based on the CDR3 plus reference TRBV9 and TRBJ2-3, the full variable domain is DSGVTQTPKHLITATGQRVTLRCSPRSGDLSVYWYQQSLDQGLQFLIQYYNGEERAKGNILERFSAQQFPDLHSELNLSSLELGDSALYFCASLTGLSTDTQYFGPGTRLTVL.

The J gene is TRBJ2-6, the V gene TRBV3-1 (or the pseudogene TRBV3-2); no clear D gene. Germline V gene data show CDR1 as LGHDT and CDR2 as YNNKEL (reference sequence). CDR3 length: 15 amino acids. Trimming took off 4 bases at V and 4 bases at J, with 11 bases between the two ends. Here the CDR3 DNA reads TGTGCCAGCAGCCCCCGACAAACAGGGGCCAACGTCCTGACTTTC. This gives the protein CASSPRQTGANVLTF.

The sample holds a few counts of this clone. V and J are TRBV28 and TRBJ1-1; perhaps TRBD1 as D (5 bases). V dropped 5 bases and J dropped 6 bases, with 16 bases sitting between them. The germline gives CDR1 MDHEN, CDR2 SYDVKM. The CDR3 spans 14 residues. The CDR3 nucleotides read TGTGCCAGCAGTCCCGGGGGAGTGATCCCTGAAGCTTTCTTT. This gives the protein CASSPGGVIPEAFF.

J is TRBJ2-3 and V is TRBV7-3; 12 bases agree with TRBD1. With 6 bases clipped from V and 5 bases from J, the junction kept 12 bases outside the gene matches. The CDR3 length is 17 residues. CDR1 is SGHTA, CDR2 FQGTGA, per germline. CDR3: CASRPTPGQGALDTQYF. The CDR3 DNA follows: TGTGCCAGCAGACCAACACCGGGACAGGGGGCCTTAGATACGCAGTATTTT.

This rearrangement joins TRBV28 to TRBJ1-2; a weak D match, TRBD1 (6 bases). The CDR3 is 14 residues long. The V end was cut by 5 bases, the J end by 6 bases, with 16 bases between. CDR1 is MDHEN and CDR2 is SYDVKM in the germline V gene. The CDR3 DNA reads TGTGCCAGCAGTCCGGGAACAGGGTACGATGGCTACACCTTC. It encodes CASSPGTGYDGYTF.

V and J are TRBV6-6 and TRBJ1-2; D unclear. CDR1 is MNHNY and CDR2 is SVGAGI in the germline V gene (reference sequence). CDR3 size: 12 residues. With 6 bases removed from V and 3 bases from J, the gap between germline ends came to 8 bases. The CDR3 protein is CASRHEDYGYTF. CDR3 in DNA: TGTGCCAGCAGGCATGAGGACTATGGCTACACCTTC.

The CDR3 coding sequence is TGTGCCAGCAGCCTCTACAGCGGGGATCGCACAGATACGCAGTATTTT. Translating gives CASSLYSGDRTDTQYF. The V call is TRBV16, the J call TRBJ2-3, with 7 bases identical to TRBD2. The CDR3 consists of 16 residues. After removal of 4 bases from V and 1 base from J, the junction contained 8 bases not matched to a gene. Germline-derived CDR1 and CDR2 are KGHSY and FQNENV.

The chain is built from TRBV29-1 and TRBJ1-2; no firm D call. The CDR3 runs to 13 residues. V was pared by 0 bases and J by 4 bases, with 9 bases between. The germline V gene encodes CDR1 SQVTM and CDR2 ANQGSEA. CDR3 amino acids: CSVEDPRLYGYTF. In DNA, the CDR3 is TGCAGCGTTGAAGACCCCAGACTCTATGGCTACACCTTC.

V gene TRBV19 combines with J gene TRBJ2-7; possibly TRBD2 for D (7 bases). The V end lost 7 bases, the J end lost 0 bases, and 19 bases lay between the germline ends. In germline, CDR1 is LNHDA, CDR2 SQIVND (reference sequence). This CDR3 has 16 amino acids. The CDR3 loop is CASTPSGGAFSYEQYF. The CDR3 nucleotides read TGTGCCAGTACCCCATCTGGGGGGGCCTTCTCCTACGAGCAGTACTTC.

This clone came up a few times. The V gene is TRBV2, the J gene TRBJ1-4; D perhaps matches TRBD1 (5 bases). The V end was cut by 8 bases, the J end by 4 bases, with 8 bases between. Germline V CDR1 and CDR2: SNHLY, FYNNEI. The CDR3 totals 12 residues. CDR3 amino acids: CASGGVNEKLFF. The CDR3 DNA reads TGTGCCAGCGGGGGGGTTAATGAAAAACTGTTTTTT.

V gene TRBV28 combines with J gene TRBJ2-5; D perhaps matches TRBD2 (6 bases). Per germline, CDR1 MDHEN and CDR2 SYDVKM. The V end lost 7 bases, the J end lost 6 bases, and 21 bases lay between the germline ends. The CDR3 is 15 amino acids. The CDR3 sequence is CASIPGEAGRQTQYF. The CDR3, as DNA: TGTGCCAGCATCCCCGGTGAGGCAGGGAGGCAGACCCAGTACTTC.